One and the same sample provided the 17 T cell receptor beta chains below, sequenced in a study of T cell responses to AZD1222 COVID-19 vaccine. Clones were sequenced by immunoSEQ multiplex PCR, and TCRdb holds only the in-frame ones, with some missing. The data contain over 150,000 clones, roughly 90% of them singletons. Specimen: peripheral blood, collected on day 0 of AZD1222 vaccination. Every receptor here comes from an adult in good health.

The rearrangement links TRBV5-8 to TRBJ1-2; possible D gene TRBD1, 5 bases. Trimming shortened V by 4 bases and J by 4 bases, and 11 bases separated the two germline ends. The length of the CDR3 is 13 residues. Germline V CDR1 and CDR2: SGHTS, YDEGEE. In DNA, the CDR3 is TGTGCCAGCAGCCTGGGACGCCTCTATGGCTACACCTTC. It yields the protein CASSLGRLYGYTF.

The DNA of the CDR3 is TGCGCCAGCAGTGAGTCGGGACAGGGGCTAGGAAACACCATATATTTT. Translated: CASSESGQGLGNTIYF. The rearrangement uses TRBV10-2 and TRBJ1-3; 10 nucleotides align to TRBD1. The CDR3 runs 16 residues. Looked up from germline, CDR1 is WSHSY and CDR2 is SAAADI. V was clipped by 0 bases and J by 4 bases; unmatched bases: 3.

The V and J genes are TRBV19 and TRBJ2-7; no clear D gene. The germline V gene has CDR1 LNHDA and CDR2 SQIVND (reference sequence). Trimming shortened V by 2 bases and J by 1 base, and 12 bases separated the two germline ends. This CDR3 is built from 15 residues. The CDR3 is CASSIRPDPSYEQYF. CDR3 bases: TGTGCCAGTAGTATAAGGCCAGACCCTTCCTACGAGCAGTACTTC.

CDR3: CASSQDRWTSGEETQYF. DNA of the CDR3: TGTGCCAGCAGCCAAGATCGCTGGACTAGCGGGGAAGAGACCCAGTACTTC. J is TRBJ2-5 and V is TRBV3-1 (or the pseudogene TRBV3-2); 12 bases line up with TRBD2. With 0 bases clipped from V and 3 bases from J, the junction kept 5 bases outside the gene matches. This CDR3 is built from 17 residues. Germline V CDR1 and CDR2: LGHDT, YNNKEL (reference sequence).

The V gene is TRBV4-1, the J gene TRBJ2-1; 9 nucleotides agree with TRBD2. CDR3 length equals 17 residues. V trimming: 4 bases; J trimming: 3 bases; junction bases outside the gene matches: 10. Germline V gene data show CDR1 as MGHRA and CDR2 as YSYEKL. The CDR3 region has the DNA TGCGCCAGCAGCCTCACCGCGCTAGCGGGGTACTACAATGAGCAGTTCTTC. Protein sequence: CASSLTALAGYYNEQFF.

In this sample, this clone turned up once. The J gene is TRBJ2-7, the V gene TRBV9, with D maybe TRBD2 (6 bases). The length of the CDR3 is 15 residues. The germline V and J ends were trimmed by 4 bases and 0 bases, with 14 bases remaining between them. Per germline, CDR1 SGDLS and CDR2 YYNGEE. In DNA form, the CDR3 reads TGTGCCAGCAGCCCATTGGTTAGCGGCTCCTACGAGCAGTACTTC. Protein product: CASSPLVSGSYEQYF. The variable domain in full, with the rest retrieved from reference TRBV9 and TRBJ2-7, is DSGVTQTPKHLITATGQRVTLRCSPRSGDLSVYWYQQSLDQGLQFLIQYYNGEERAKGNILERFSAQQFPDLHSELNLSSLELGDSALYFCASSPLVSGSYEQYFGPGTRLTVT.

The CDR3 loop is CATSSGVSYEQYF. CDR3 sequence (DNA): TGTGCCACCAGTAGTGGGGTCTCCTACGAGCAGTACTTC. The rearrangement links TRBV15 to TRBJ2-7, with D unresolved. The V end was cut by 6 bases, the J end by 0 bases, with 9 bases between. From germline, CDR1 is LNHNV and CDR2 YYDKDF (reference sequence). The CDR3 loop spans 13 amino acids.

The chain employs TRBV6-1 and TRBJ1-1; tentatively, D is TRBD1 (6 bases). Trimming took off 0 bases at V and 5 bases at J, with 10 bases between the two ends. The CDR3 is made up of 14 amino acids. The germline V gene has CDR1 MNHNS and CDR2 SASEGT. The CDR3 loop is CASSEAGRGTEAFF. CDR3 DNA sequence: TGTGCCAGCAGTGAAGCTGGCAGGGGAACTGAAGCTTTCTTT.

The CDR3 protein is CASNGRGNSYEQYF. Here the CDR3 DNA reads TGTGCCAGCAATGGCAGGGGGAATTCCTACGAGCAGTACTTC. The gene calls are TRBV5-6 and TRBJ2-7, with 7 bases identical to TRBD1. This CDR3 is 14 amino acids long. Trimming took 6 bases from V and 1 from J; bases not matched to a gene: 7. CDR1 is SGHDT, CDR2 YYEEEE, per germline.

The chain is built from TRBV5-6 and TRBJ2-2, with TRBD1 matching over 9 bases. Germline trimming cut 6 bases from V and 7 bases from J; bases unmatched to any gene: 7. The CDR3 length is 14 residues. The germline V gene has CDR1 SGHDT and CDR2 YYEEEE. The CDR3 reads CASTWTGENGELFF. CDR3 in DNA: TGTGCCAGCACCTGGACAGGGGAAAACGGGGAGCTGTTTTTT.

The J gene is TRBJ1-3, the V gene TRBV18; D is undetermined. V was cut by 0 bases and J by 1 base, with 16 bases left in between. Looked up from germline, CDR1 is KGHSH and CDR2 is LQKENI. CDR3 length: 18 residues. The CDR3 sequence is CASSPPAPGVDSGNTIYF. The CDR3 nucleotides are TGTGCCAGCTCACCACCGGCCCCCGGGGTAGATTCTGGAAACACCATATATTTT.

The chain carries TRBV19 and TRBJ2-5; tentatively, D is TRBD2 (6 bases). V was trimmed by 6 bases and J by 4 bases, leaving 12 bases between them. From germline, CDR1 is LNHDA and CDR2 SQIVND (reference sequence). The CDR3 is 13 residues long. The CDR3 DNA reads as TGTGCCAGTAGCCGGGGGATTCTAGAGACCCAGTACTTC. Translating it yields CASSRGILETQYF.

The chain links TRBV14 to TRBJ1-4, with a possible D match to TRBD1 (5 bases). CDR1 and CDR2 from the germline V gene are SGHDN and FVKESK. V lost 3 bases and J 11 bases, leaving 10 bases between the germline ends. The CDR3 extends over 12 amino acids. The chain's CDR3 is CASSQQGTKLFF. DNA for the CDR3: TGTGCCAGCAGCCAGCAAGGGACCAAACTGTTTTTT. Looking up the rest from reference TRBV14 and TRBJ1-4 gives the full variable domain: EAGVTQFPSHSVIEKGQTVTLRCDPISGHDNLYWYRRVMGKEIKFLLHFVKESKQDESGMPNNRFLAERTGGTYSTLKVQPAELEDSGVYFCASSQQGTKLFFGSGTQLSVL.

CDR3 amino acids: CASSLYPNSPLHF. The DNA for the CDR3 is TGTGCCAGCAGCTTGTACCCTAATTCACCCCTCCACTTT. The chain has TRBV5-8 and TRBJ1-6; no firm D call. Deletions cut 1 base from V and 6 bases from J, with 5 bases between. CDR1 is SGHTS and CDR2 is YDEGEE in the germline V gene. The CDR3 consists of 13 residues.

The count of this clone is one. The chain couples TRBV19 to TRBJ2-7; D unresolved. Deletions cut 2 bases from V and 0 bases from J, with 8 bases between. The germline V gene has CDR1 LNHDA and CDR2 SQIVND (reference sequence). The CDR3 totals 14 residues. The CDR3 spells CASSILLHSYEQYF. The CDR3 nucleotides read TGTGCCAGTAGTATATTACTCCACTCCTACGAGCAGTACTTC.

The chain couples TRBV7-3 to TRBJ2-1; 15 bases line up with TRBD2. The germline CDR1 and CDR2 sequences are SGHTA and FQGTGA. V lost 2 bases, J lost 9 bases, and 5 bases stayed unmatched. CDR3 length: 16 amino acids. The CDR3 coding sequence is TGTGCCAGCAGCTTAGGGGGGACTAGCGGGAGGTCTGAGCAGTTCTTC. This codes for CASSLGGTSGRSEQFF.

The genes are TRBV5-6 and TRBJ2-7; D uncertain. The V and J ends lost 1 base and 7 bases respectively, with 21 bases between them. The germline CDR1 and CDR2 sequences are SGHDT and YYEEEE. CDR3 length: 16 residues. CDR3 loop: CASSLLSATRQREQYF. Here the CDR3 DNA reads TGTGCCAGCAGCTTGCTAAGCGCGACTCGCCAGAGAGAGCAGTACTTC. The variable domain in full, with the rest retrieved from reference TRBV5-6 and TRBJ2-7, is DAGVTQSPTHLIKTRGQQVTLRCSPKSGHDTVSWYQQALGQGPQFIFQYYEEEERQRGNFPDRFSGHQFPNYSSELNVNALLLGDSALYLCASSLLSATRQREQYFGPGTRLTVT.